These 8 T cell receptor beta chains were all obtained from the same sample, sequenced in a study of blood T cell repertoires in COVID-19. TCRdb's copy holds only in-frame clones and misses some; the assay was immunoSEQ multiplex PCR. This table holds 150,000 to 200,000 clones, over 80% found once. The specimen was peripheral blood. The receptors stem from a woman between 45 and 60 years old with acute or convalescent COVID-19.

The chain carries TRBV5-4 and TRBJ2-7, with TRBD1 matching 8 bases. This CDR3 contains 14 residues. The V gene end was trimmed by 2 bases and the J gene end by 3 bases; junction bases not matched to a gene: 4. CDR1 is SGHNT and CDR2 is YYREEE in the germline V gene (reference sequence). DNA of the CDR3: TGTGCCAGCAGCTTCCGGGACAGGTTCTACGAGCAGTACTTC. Translation: CASSFRDRFYEQYF.

The chain carries TRBV27 and TRBJ2-7; D may be TRBD2 (6 bases). Trimming shortened V by 5 bases and J by 2 bases, and 22 bases separated the two germline ends. Germline V gene sequence: CDR1 MNHEY, CDR2 SMNVEV (reference sequence). The CDR3 is 17 residues long. CDR3 sequence (DNA): TGTGCCAGCAGTCTTGTCGGGGACTCACAAACGACCTACGAGCAGTACTTC. Protein: CASSLVGDSQTTYEQYF.

This chain links TRBV11-2 with TRBJ2-7; the match to TRBD1 covers 7 bases. CDR1 is SGHAT and CDR2 is FQNNGV in the germline V gene. The CDR3 runs to 15 residues. Losses at the gene ends were 5 bases for V and 3 bases for J; bases not matched to a gene: 10. In DNA, the CDR3 is TGTGCCAGCAGCCCGGACAGGAGTGGGGGCTACGAGCAGTACTTC. Translated, it gives CASSPDRSGGYEQYF.

In nucleotides, the CDR3 is TGTGCCAGCAGCCGAGCGGACAGACTGAACACCGGGGAGCTGTTTTTT. Amino acid sequence: CASSRADRLNTGELFF. The chain joins TRBV7-9 to TRBJ2-2; a weak D match, TRBD1 (6 bases). Trimming took off 5 bases at V and 1 base at J, with 14 bases between the two ends. The germline V gene has CDR1 SEHNR and CDR2 FQNEAQ (reference sequence). The CDR3 is made up of 16 amino acids.

V gene TRBV18 combines with J gene TRBJ2-1; D might be TRBD1 (6 bases). Trimming removed 2 bases at V and 7 bases at J, with 15 bases between. The CDR3 has 15 residues. Germline V gene lookup returns CDR1 KGHSH and CDR2 LQKENI. Written as DNA, the CDR3 is TGTGCCAGCTCACCAAGGCCAGGGGAAGGAAATGAGCAGTTCTTC. This gives the protein CASSPRPGEGNEQFF.

The chain has TRBV27 and TRBJ2-3, with 7 bases aligning to TRBD2. CDR1 MNHEY and CDR2 SMNVEV come from the germline V gene (reference sequence). Trimming at V came to 5 bases and at J to 4 bases, leaving 6 bases not matched to a gene. The CDR3 runs to 14 residues. The CDR3 DNA reads as TGTGCCAGCAGTCCCGGGACTACCCCAGATACGCAGTATTTT. Protein product: CASSPGTTPDTQYF.

The chain combines TRBV21-1 with TRBJ1-4; the DNA was not compared with TRBD1, the D call given in the table. TRBV21-1 is a known pseudogene. The CDR3 is 18 residues long. The CDR3 DNA reads as TGTGCCAGCAGCGACTCCAGGGGGCGTTCTTCCTGGGGGGAAAAACTGTTTTTT. Its protein is CASSDSRGRSSWGEKLFF.

The gene calls are TRBV30 and TRBJ1-4; D is undetermined. V gave up 1 base and J gave up 6 bases, with 3 bases separating them. CDR3 length equals 11 residues. Germline CDR1 GTSNPN, CDR2 SVGIG (reference sequence). CDR3 loop: CAWSADEKLFF. The CDR3 region has the DNA TGTGCCTGGAGTGCCGATGAAAAACTGTTTTTT. The full variable domain, completed using reference TRBV30 and TRBJ1-4, is SQTIHQWPATLVQPVGSPLSLECTVEGTSNPNLYWYRQAAGRGLQLLFYSVGIGQISSEVPQNLSASRPQDRQFILSSKKLLLSDSGFYLCAWSADEKLFFGSGTQLSVL.